Listed below are T cell receptor beta chains from one sample, sequenced in a study of T cells in localized non-small cell lung cancer. Method: immunoSEQ multiplex PCR; TCRdb's copy keeps in-frame clones and lacks some. Of approximately 25,000 clones in the sample, approximately 90% were seen once. Sequencing was performed on peripheral blood, taken before any cancer treatment. These receptor sequences come from a woman aged 35 to 70 with stage I lung adenocarcinoma. Each CDR3 is given with its conserved first and last residue. A D gene is named only where the DNA matches it firmly.

V	J	D	CDR3
TRBV28	TRBJ1-5	.	CASEMPGVPQHF
TRBV7-9	TRBJ2-7	.	CASTSGDPPYEQYF
TRBV5-6	TRBJ2-3	.	CASSLHQGGITTQYF
TRBV7-8	TRBJ1-6	.	CASSLANSPLHF
TRBV29-1	TRBJ2-1	TRBD2	CSVDRGLAGTYNEQFF
TRBV6-5	TRBJ2-1	.	CASSYRSGLYNEQFF
TRBV28	TRBJ1-2	.	CASSLALYGYTF
TRBV7-3	TRBJ2-1	.	CASSATRGEKFF
TRBV27	TRBJ1-2	TRBD1	CASRSDRAIHGYTF
TRBV5-6	TRBJ2-3	TRBD2	CASSSRVGAGGIDTQYF
TRBV6-1	TRBJ1-2	TRBD1	CASSDTGGSGNGYTF
TRBV18	TRBJ1-1	.	CASSPRGGTEAFF
TRBV5-1	TRBJ1-2	.	CASSLDGDYGYTF
TRBV6-6	TRBJ1-1	TRBD1	CASNVQGSTEAFF
TRBV28	TRBJ1-1	.	CASTPRGTEAFF
TRBV28	TRBJ1-3	.	CASSLFAAGVSSGNTIYF
TRBV2	TRBJ2-7	TRBD1	CASRYDRGYEQYF
TRBV7-9	TRBJ1-1	.	CASSPRGSAATEAFF
TRBV7-7	TRBJ2-1	.	CASSLREQGEQFF
TRBV4-1	TRBJ2-7	.	CASSQVLGIYEQYF
TRBV11-2	TRBJ2-7	.	CARSSPDSYEQYF
TRBV28	TRBJ2-1	.	CASSLQGLLYNEQFF
TRBV27	TRBJ1-2	.	CASSLVGSNYGYTF
TRBV28	TRBJ1-2	TRBD1	CATGGQGTFRYGYTF
TRBV7-2	TRBJ2-2	.	CASSPLGAGANTGELFF
TRBV10-1	TRBJ2-3	.	CASSESALEPQYF
TRBV28	TRBJ2-1	TRBD2	CASSPPGLAGFEQFF
TRBV5-4	TRBJ1-6	.	CASSLTGSRRLDGPLHF
TRBV28	TRBJ1-1	.	CASSLFGGGTEAFF
TRBV15	TRBJ2-1	TRBD2	CATSRSLRTSRLNEQFF
TRBV7-2	TRBJ2-7	.	CASRELGYEQYF